The clone carrying this T cell receptor beta chain was seen more than once but under ten times. Its target is unknown. The record originates from a study of blood T cells in healthy people across ages. Through a sample-barcoded 5' primer and a J-beta primer mix, a second PCR was run for roughly 6 to 11 cycles. TCRdb itself ran the 5' RACE reads through MiXCR, one entry per CDR3 protein. The table shows 750,000 to 950,000 distinct CDR3 sequences, with almost 30% occurring only once. This CDR3 comprises 14 residues. V lost 3 bases and J 4 bases, leaving 16 bases between the germline ends. The germline gives CDR1 DFQATT, CDR2 SNEGSKA (reference sequence). Broader study findings: Estimated diversity that came from one million T cells was considered an underestimate.

This sample was shared with a second study, whose subject was T cells of mothers and their children.

The gene calls are TRBV20-1 and TRBJ2-7, with D possibly TRBD2 on 7 matching bases. The sequenced sample consisted of blood. This receptor was taken from a woman aged 40-49 years in good health. The CDR3 reads CSARMGGGAYEQYF. The CDR3, as DNA: TGCAGTGCTAGGATGGGTGGGGGGGCTTACGAGCAGTACTTC.